This TCR beta chain was found in a study of T cells in Graves' hyperthyroidism and ophthalmopathy. As for the study in general: The blood sample was taken at first diagnosis, before treatment began.

Whole-study findings and limits: Most thyroid clonotypes expanded above 0.001 were also detected in blood. A 13 V-J model separated ophthalmopathy from stable hyperthyroidism.

Orbital computed tomography, thyroid ultrasound, serum thyroxine and TRAb, and clinical symptoms together informed the diagnoses. The CDR3 extends over 10 amino acids. Germline V gene data show CDR1 as MNHNS and CDR2 as SASEGT. This clonotype was seen many times. Its specificity is not known. An end of the junction does not agree with germline; a read error may underlie this. It was RNA transcripts that yielded the amplified TCR beta CDR3 regions. First-round RT-PCR with HTBI primers amplified the TCR CDR3 region. Via MiXCR, TCRdb re-called the multiplex PCR reads, giving one row per CDR3 protein. This sample has roughly 420,000 distinct CDR3 sequences, with about an eighth found just once.

What was sequenced was blood. The chain links TRBV6-1 to TRBJ2-5; D unclear. The TCR was taken from a woman younger than 35 with Graves' hyperthyroidism. CDR3 protein: CASREETQYF. The CDR3 nucleotides read TGTGCCAGCAGGGAAGAGACCCAGTACTTC.